This T cell receptor (beta chain) was captured by sequencing in a study of shared clonotypes between healthy human individuals. About 30,000 T cell genomes, or 250 to 300 ng DNA, went into replicate PCRs of unsorted PBMC. Data came from immunoSEQ multiplex PCR; TCRdb stores just in-frame clones and leaves some out. The data show 400,000 to 500,000 clones, approximately 79% seen once. Participating donors were healthy, HIV-negative adults free of recent acute infections or vaccinations. The clonotype was recovered from a woman aged 40 to 49 in good health. Some clones in this sample may be carry-over from other donors' samples. The sequencing input was PBMCs.

The CDR3 nucleotides are TGTGCCAGTAGTAGGTCCCCGAGCTCCTACAATGAGCAGTTCTTC. As protein: CASSRSPSSYNEQFF. The chain combines TRBV19 with TRBJ2-1, with no clear D. V lost 4 bases and J lost 0, with 10 bases in between. Looked up from germline, CDR1 is LNHDA and CDR2 is SQIVND (reference sequence). The CDR3 runs 15 residues.